These 24 T cell receptor beta chains were sequenced from one sample in a study of blood T cell repertoires in COVID-19. Assay used: immunoSEQ multiplex PCR; TCRdb lists only in-frame clones, some missing. The sample holds 200,000 to 250,000 clones, around 82% seen once. Sequenced input: PBMCs or T cells enriched from blood (not recorded which). The origin of the receptors is a woman aged 40 to 50 who had been exposed to COVID-19.

The chain combines TRBV30 with TRBJ1-2, with 7 bases identical to TRBD1. The CDR3 sequence is 13 residues long. Germline V gene data show CDR1 as GTSNPN and CDR2 as SVGIG (reference sequence). Losses at the gene ends were 4 bases for V and 2 bases for J; bases not matched to a gene: 4. CDR3 sequence: CAWTRGQNYGYTF. CDR3 DNA sequence: TGTGCCTGGACAAGGGGACAGAACTATGGCTACACCTTC.

This clone appeared a single time. The V gene is TRBV6-5, the J gene TRBJ2-2; D remains unclear. The CDR3 consists of 14 residues. Germline lookup yields CDR1 MNHEY and CDR2 SVGAGI. The V and J ends lost 2 bases and 3 bases respectively, with 7 bases between them. DNA of the CDR3: TGTGCCAGCAGTTACATTCCCTACACCGGGGAGCTGTTTTTT. The encoded protein is CASSYIPYTGELFF.

V is TRBV5-5 and J is TRBJ1-1, with 10 bases aligning to TRBD1. Germline V gene data show CDR1 as SGHKS and CDR2 as YYEKEE (reference sequence). The J segment lost 1 base and the V segment lost 1 base, leaving 7 bases of the junction unmatched. The CDR3 runs 17 residues. CDR3 in DNA: TGTGCCAGCAGCTTGCGACAGGGGGCTAGCTGGAACACTGAAGCTTTCTTT. This gives the protein CASSLRQGASWNTEAFF. Variable domain in full (rest from reference TRBV5-5 and TRBJ1-1): DAGVTQSPTHLIKTRGQQVTLRCSPISGHKSVSWYQQVLGQGPQFIFQYYEKEERGRGNFPDRFSARQFPNYSSELNVNALLLGDSALYLCASSLRQGASWNTEAFFGQGTRLTVV.

The J gene is TRBJ2-7, the V gene TRBV5-6, with 7 bases that match TRBD2. Germline V gives CDR1 SGHDT, CDR2 YYEEEE. The CDR3 contains 17 residues. Trimming cost V 3 bases and J 1 base; bases outside gene matches: 13. In DNA, the CDR3 is TGTGCCAGCAGCTGGTCGGGTGCTCGCGGGGGTTCCTACGAGCAGTACTTC. As protein: CASSWSGARGGSYEQYF.

The chain links TRBV7-2 to TRBJ2-1; 7 bases are shared with TRBD2. Unmatched junction bases numbered 8, after V lost 4 bases and J lost 5 bases. The germline gives CDR1 SGHTA, CDR2 FQGNSA. This CDR3 contains 15 residues. CDR3 in amino acids: CASSSSSGVHNEQFF. The CDR3 coding sequence is TGTGCCAGCAGCTCTTCAAGCGGGGTTCACAATGAGCAGTTCTTC.

The V and J genes are TRBV6-5 and TRBJ2-1; weak D call: TRBD1 (6 bases). The V end lost 2 bases, the J end lost 7 bases, and 15 bases lay between the germline ends. This CDR3 is 15 amino acids long. Germline lookup yields CDR1 MNHEY and CDR2 SVGAGI. CDR3 amino acids: CASSYIGQGKNEQFF. CDR3 coding DNA: TGTGCCAGCAGTTACATTGGGCAGGGGAAGAATGAGCAGTTCTTC.

This clone has just a few counts. The chain has TRBV29-1 and TRBJ1-1; a weak D match, TRBD1 (6 bases). Germline CDR1 reads SQVTM; CDR2 reads ANQGSEA. CDR3 size: 13 residues. V shed 3 bases and J shed 1 base, with 9 bases lying between them. Written as DNA, the CDR3 is TGCAGCGTTGAGAGGACAGAGAACACTGAAGCTTTCTTT. Translation gives CSVERTENTEAFF.

V and J are TRBV6-4 and TRBJ1-1; 10 nucleotides match TRBD1. Per the germline V gene, CDR1 is MRHNA and CDR2 is SNTAGT. CDR3 size: 14 residues. J was trimmed by 3 bases and V by 6 bases; bases with no gene match: 4. The CDR3 loop reads CASRAGTGDTEAFF. DNA of the CDR3: TGTGCCAGCAGAGCCGGGACAGGGGACACTGAAGCTTTCTTT.

The V call is TRBV3-1 (or the pseudogene TRBV3-2), the J call TRBJ2-3; 11 bases align to TRBD2. The CDR3 is made up of 17 amino acids. Germline loops: CDR1 LGHDT, CDR2 YNNKEL (reference sequence). Losses at the gene ends were 1 base for V and 6 bases for J; bases not matched to a gene: 9. Here the CDR3 DNA reads TGTGCCAGCAGCCAAGCCTCCTTAGCGGGGGGGCCCGATACGCAGTATTTT. Translated: CASSQASLAGGPDTQYF.

J is TRBJ1-1 and V is TRBV6-5; D is ambiguous. The V gene lost 8 bases and the J gene lost 1 base, with 14 bases spanning the gap. The CDR3 contains 14 residues. Germline-derived CDR1 and CDR2 are MNHEY and SVGAGI. Here the CDR3 DNA reads TGTGCCAGCGCCGGGAGGCAAAAGAACACTGAAGCTTTCTTT. Its protein product is CASAGRQKNTEAFF.

The rearrangement uses TRBV4-1 and TRBJ2-7, with TRBD1 matching over 8 bases. Losses at the gene ends were 6 bases for V and 3 bases for J; bases not matched to a gene: 10. Germline CDR1 reads MGHRA; CDR2 reads YSYEKL. The CDR3 has 15 amino acids. The CDR3 sequence: CASSRETGDLYEQYF. The CDR3 DNA reads as TGCGCCAGCAGTCGAGAGACAGGGGACCTCTACGAGCAGTACTTC.

The sample holds one count of this clone. V is TRBV5-5 and J is TRBJ1-2, with a weak D call TRBD1 (6 bases). Germline V CDR1 and CDR2: SGHKS, YYEKEE (reference sequence). This CDR3 is 17 amino acids long. Trimming pared 4 bases from V and 4 bases from J, leaving 23 bases between. The CDR3 here is CASSHRDIWSRFYGYTF. In DNA form, the CDR3 reads TGTGCCAGCAGCCACCGGGACATCTGGTCTCGATTCTATGGCTACACCTTC.

The rearrangement joins TRBV6-5 to TRBJ1-5; D is unclear. V lost 7 bases to trimming and J lost 5 bases, with 12 bases between them. Germline V CDR1 and CDR2: MNHEY, SVGAGI. The CDR3 runs to 13 residues. CDR3 nucleotides: TGTGCCAGCACAAACGGTCGGGATCAGCCCCAGCATTTT. It translates to CASTNGRDQPQHF.

CDR3 amino acids: CASSQGTGRDQPQHF. The CDR3 bases are TGCGCCAGCAGCCAAGGAACAGGGAGGGATCAGCCCCAGCATTTT. This chain links TRBV4-3 with TRBJ1-5, with a weak D call TRBD1 (6 bases). Germline V CDR1 and CDR2: LGHNA, YSLEER. The CDR3 is 15 amino acids. The germline V and J ends were trimmed by 1 base and 5 bases, with 12 bases remaining between them.

The chain carries TRBV4-1 and TRBJ1-2; 9 bases are a match to TRBD1. Looked up from germline, CDR1 is MGHRA and CDR2 is YSYEKL. This CDR3 is built from 16 residues. V was pared by 4 bases and J by 0 bases, with 6 bases of the junction left unmatched. The CDR3 bases are TGCGCCAGCAGCCCGGGACAGGGCCCAGCTAACTATGGCTACACCTTC. This sequence encodes CASSPGQGPANYGYTF.

The chain is built from TRBV19 and TRBJ1-6, with D perhaps matching TRBD1 (6 bases). V gave up 5 bases and J gave up 6 bases, with 17 bases separating them. Germline V gives CDR1 LNHDA, CDR2 SQIVND (reference sequence). CDR3 length equals 16 residues. CDR3 in DNA: TGTGCCAGTAGTCACAGGGTTCTTGCAGCTAATTCACCCCTCCACTTT. Protein sequence: CASSHRVLAANSPLHF.

This clone was seen a single time. V gene TRBV7-2 combines with J gene TRBJ1-2, with 9 bases aligning to TRBD1. Germline V gives CDR1 SGHTA, CDR2 FQGNSA. The CDR3 extends over 14 amino acids. With 3 bases clipped from V and 6 bases from J, the junction kept 5 bases outside the gene matches. The CDR3 DNA reads TGTGCCAGCAGCTTTCGGACAGGGGAAGATGGCTACACCTTC. Translating gives CASSFRTGEDGYTF.

CDR3 bases: TGTGCCAGCAGCTTAGCTTTCGACAGGGATAATGAGCAGTTCTTC. Its translation is CASSLAFDRDNEQFF. This chain links TRBV7-9 with TRBJ2-1, with 7 bases identical to TRBD1. The ends lost 0 bases at V and 7 bases at J; junction bases unmatched: 6. Germline-derived CDR1 and CDR2 are SEHNR and FQNEAQ (reference sequence). The CDR3 totals 15 residues.

The genes are TRBV4-3 and TRBJ2-5, with TRBD2 identical over 10 bases. This CDR3 spans 19 amino acids. From germline, CDR1 is LGHNA and CDR2 YSLEER. The V gene end was trimmed by 0 bases and the J gene end by 3 bases; junction bases not matched to a gene: 13. CDR3 residues: CASSQDPDQRGGLEETQYF. Here the CDR3 DNA reads TGCGCCAGCAGCCAAGACCCTGACCAGCGGGGGGGCTTAGAAGAGACCCAGTACTTC.

The V and J genes are TRBV5-8 and TRBJ2-3, with 7 bases that match TRBD2. Trimming took 5 bases from V and 3 from J; bases not matched to a gene: 3. The germline gives CDR1 SGHTS, CDR2 YDEGEE. The CDR3 is 13 residues long. The CDR3 region has the DNA TGTGCCAGCAGATGGGGGGGTACAGATACGCAGTATTTT. This encodes CASRWGGTDTQYF.

This clone was counted between two and nine times. The rearrangement links TRBV15 to TRBJ2-7; 10 nucleotides agree with TRBD1. CDR3 length: 17 amino acids. Germline CDR1 LNHNV, CDR2 YYDKDF (reference sequence). The J segment lost 1 base and the V segment lost 2 bases, leaving 8 bases of the junction unmatched. The CDR3 region is CATSRPADRGSSYEQYF. The CDR3 DNA follows: TGTGCCACCAGCAGACCTGCGGACAGGGGGTCGTCCTACGAGCAGTACTTC.

The chain joins TRBV30 to TRBJ1-1, with 11 bases aligning to TRBD1. Germline lookup yields CDR1 GTSNPN and CDR2 SVGIG (reference sequence). This CDR3 spans 13 amino acids. The ends lost 5 bases at V and 5 bases at J; junction bases unmatched: 4. The DNA for the CDR3 is TGTGCCTGGGACGGGACAGGGGGGACTGAAGCTTTCTTT. Protein: CAWDGTGGTEAFF.

This clone appeared many times. The V gene is TRBV27, the J gene TRBJ1-2; 9 bases agree with TRBD1. Germline CDR1 and CDR2: MNHEY and SMNVEV (reference sequence). V was pared by 7 bases and J by 3 bases, with 9 bases of the junction left unmatched. CDR3 length: 15 amino acids. CDR3 in amino acids: CASTLTGGADYGYTF. The DNA of the CDR3 is TGTGCCAGCACCCTTACAGGGGGCGCAGACTATGGCTACACCTTC.

This clone was seen a single time. V gene TRBV19 combines with J gene TRBJ2-7; tentatively, D is TRBD2 (5 bases). V lost 9 bases and J lost 2, with 17 bases in between. CDR3 length equals 14 residues. Germline CDR1 reads LNHDA; CDR2 reads SQIVND (reference sequence). The CDR3 protein is CASSLRGFAYEQYF. CDR3 coding DNA: TGTGCCAGCTCCCTCCGGGGTTTCGCCTACGAGCAGTACTTC.